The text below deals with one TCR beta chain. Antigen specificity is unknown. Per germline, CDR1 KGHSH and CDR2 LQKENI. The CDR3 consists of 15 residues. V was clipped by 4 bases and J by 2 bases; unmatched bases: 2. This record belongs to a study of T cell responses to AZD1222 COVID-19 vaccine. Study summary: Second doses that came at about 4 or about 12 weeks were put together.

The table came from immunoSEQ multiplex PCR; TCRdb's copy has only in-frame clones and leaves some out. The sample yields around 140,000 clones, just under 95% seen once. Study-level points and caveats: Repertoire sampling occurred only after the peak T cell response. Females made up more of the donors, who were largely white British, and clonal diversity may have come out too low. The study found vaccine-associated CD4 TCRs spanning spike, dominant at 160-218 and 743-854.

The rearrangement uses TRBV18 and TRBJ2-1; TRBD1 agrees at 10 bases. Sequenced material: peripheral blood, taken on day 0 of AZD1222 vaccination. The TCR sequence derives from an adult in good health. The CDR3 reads CASSRGTGAYNEQFF. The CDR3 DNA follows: TGTGCCAGCTCACGGGGGACAGGGGCCTACAATGAGCAGTTCTTC.